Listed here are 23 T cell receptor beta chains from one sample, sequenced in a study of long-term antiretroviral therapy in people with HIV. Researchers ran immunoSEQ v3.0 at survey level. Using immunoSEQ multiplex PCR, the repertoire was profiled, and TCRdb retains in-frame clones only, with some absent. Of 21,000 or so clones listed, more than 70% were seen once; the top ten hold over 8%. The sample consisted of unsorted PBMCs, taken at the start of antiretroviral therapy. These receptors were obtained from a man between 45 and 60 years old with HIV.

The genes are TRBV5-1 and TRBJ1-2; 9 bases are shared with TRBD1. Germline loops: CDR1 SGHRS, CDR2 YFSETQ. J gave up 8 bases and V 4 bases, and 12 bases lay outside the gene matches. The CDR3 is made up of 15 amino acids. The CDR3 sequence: CASSPWNTGGGGYTF. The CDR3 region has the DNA TGCGCCAGCAGCCCCTGGAATACAGGGGGCGGCGGCTACACCTTC.

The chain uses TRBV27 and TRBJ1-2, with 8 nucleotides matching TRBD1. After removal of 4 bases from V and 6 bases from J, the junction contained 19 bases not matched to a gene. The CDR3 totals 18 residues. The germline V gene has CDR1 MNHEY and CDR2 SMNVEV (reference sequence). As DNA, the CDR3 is TGTGCCAGCAGTTCCCTGAATTTTAGGACAGGGAATTCCGATGGCTACACCTTC. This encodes CASSSLNFRTGNSDGYTF.

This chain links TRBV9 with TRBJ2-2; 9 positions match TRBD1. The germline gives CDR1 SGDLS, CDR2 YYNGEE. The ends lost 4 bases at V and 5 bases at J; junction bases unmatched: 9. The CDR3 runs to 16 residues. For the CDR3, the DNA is TGTGCCAGCAGCCTTGGGACAGGGTGGCGGACCGGGGAGCTGTTTTTT. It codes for CASSLGTGWRTGELFF.

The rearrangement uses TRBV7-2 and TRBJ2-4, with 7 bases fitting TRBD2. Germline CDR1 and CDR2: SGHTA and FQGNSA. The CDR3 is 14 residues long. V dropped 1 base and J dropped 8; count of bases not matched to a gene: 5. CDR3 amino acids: CASSLETSTDIQYF. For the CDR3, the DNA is TGTGCCAGCAGCTTAGAGACTAGCACGGACATTCAGTACTTC.

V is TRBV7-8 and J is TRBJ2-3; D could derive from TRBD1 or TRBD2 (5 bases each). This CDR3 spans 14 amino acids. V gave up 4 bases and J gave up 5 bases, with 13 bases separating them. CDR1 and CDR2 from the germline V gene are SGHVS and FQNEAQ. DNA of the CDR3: TGTGCCAGCAGCTCGATGGCGAGGGGAGATACGCAGTATTTT. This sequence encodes CASSSMARGDTQYF.

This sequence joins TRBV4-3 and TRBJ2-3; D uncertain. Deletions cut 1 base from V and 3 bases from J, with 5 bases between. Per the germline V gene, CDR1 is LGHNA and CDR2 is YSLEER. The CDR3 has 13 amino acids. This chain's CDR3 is CASSQVKTDTQYF. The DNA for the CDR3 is TGCGCCAGCAGCCAAGTGAAGACAGATACGCAGTATTTT.

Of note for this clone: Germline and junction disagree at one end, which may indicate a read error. The CDR3 DNA reads as TGTGCCAGCAGCTTAGGGAAGTGGGGGCACCTCTTC. This sequence encodes CASSLGKWGHLF. This chain uses TRBV7-9 with TRBJ1-2, with a possible D match to TRBD1 (6 bases). CDR1 and CDR2 from the germline V gene are SEHNR and FQNEAQ (reference sequence). This CDR3 contains 12 residues.

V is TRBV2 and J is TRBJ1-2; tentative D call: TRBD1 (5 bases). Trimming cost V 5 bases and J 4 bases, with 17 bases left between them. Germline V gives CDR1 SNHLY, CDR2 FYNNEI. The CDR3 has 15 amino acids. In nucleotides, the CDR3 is TGTGCCAGCAGTCCTCTGTCGGCAGGGTCCTATGGCTACACCTTC. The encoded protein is CASSPLSAGSYGYTF.

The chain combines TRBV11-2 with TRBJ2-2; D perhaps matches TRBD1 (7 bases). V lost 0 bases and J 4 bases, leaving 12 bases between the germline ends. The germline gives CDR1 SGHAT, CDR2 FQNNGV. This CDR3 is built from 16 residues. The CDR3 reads CASSLDWQGGTGELFF. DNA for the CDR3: TGTGCCAGCAGCTTAGATTGGCAGGGGGGCACCGGGGAGCTGTTTTTT.

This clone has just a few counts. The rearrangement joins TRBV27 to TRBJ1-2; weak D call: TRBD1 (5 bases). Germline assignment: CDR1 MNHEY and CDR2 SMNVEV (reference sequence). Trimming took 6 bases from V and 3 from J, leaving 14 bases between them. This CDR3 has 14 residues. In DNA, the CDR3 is TGTGCCAGCAGCCCCCTAGGGGATTACTATGGCTACACCTTC. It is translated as CASSPLGDYYGYTF.

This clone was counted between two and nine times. The DNA of the CDR3 is TGTGCCAGCAGTACCTCGACAGGGTTCGAGCAGTACTTC. Translation gives CASSTSTGFEQYF. The chain recombines TRBV27 with TRBJ2-7; 7 nucleotides align to TRBD1. Germline CDR1 is MNHEY and CDR2 is SMNVEV (reference sequence). The CDR3 has 13 amino acids. J lost 6 bases, V lost 5 bases, and 7 bases had no gene match.

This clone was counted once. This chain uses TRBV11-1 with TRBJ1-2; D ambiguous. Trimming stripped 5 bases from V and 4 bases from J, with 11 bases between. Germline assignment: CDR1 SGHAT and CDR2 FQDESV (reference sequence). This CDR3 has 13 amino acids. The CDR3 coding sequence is TGTGCCAGCAGCCACGCAAACCTCTATGGCTACACCTTC. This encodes CASSHANLYGYTF.

The CDR3 DNA sequence: TGCAGCGTTGGGTCCAGGGATAGCAATCAGCCCCAGCATTTT. The encoded protein is CSVGSRDSNQPQHF. The chain couples TRBV29-1 to TRBJ1-5; TRBD1 is a possible D gene (5 bases). V was clipped by 4 bases and J by 0 bases, with 10 bases between them. Germline CDR1 SQVTM, CDR2 ANQGSEA. The CDR3 is made up of 14 amino acids.

As DNA, the CDR3 is TGTGCCAGCAGCGCGAACAAACCGGGACAGGGTAACAATGAGCAGTTCTTC. Translation: CASSANKPGQGNNEQFF. The chain is built from TRBV9 and TRBJ2-1; 9 nucleotides agree with TRBD1. The germline V gene encodes CDR1 SGDLS and CDR2 YYNGEE. The CDR3 has 17 amino acids. With V trimmed by 3 bases and J by 5 bases, 12 bases remained unmatched.

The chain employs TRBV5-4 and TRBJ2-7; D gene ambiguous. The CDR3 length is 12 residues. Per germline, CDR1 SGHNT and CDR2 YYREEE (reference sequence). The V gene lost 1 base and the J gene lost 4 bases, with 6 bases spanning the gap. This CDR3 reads CASSLYDYEQYF. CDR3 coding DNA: TGTGCCAGCAGCTTGTATGATTACGAGCAGTACTTC.

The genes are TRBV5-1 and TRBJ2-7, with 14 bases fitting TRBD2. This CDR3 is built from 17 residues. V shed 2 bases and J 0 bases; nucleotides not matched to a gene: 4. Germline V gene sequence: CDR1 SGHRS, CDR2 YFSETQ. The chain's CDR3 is CASSLGLAGGSSYEQYF. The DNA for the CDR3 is TGCGCCAGCAGCTTAGGACTAGCGGGAGGATCCTCCTACGAGCAGTACTTC.

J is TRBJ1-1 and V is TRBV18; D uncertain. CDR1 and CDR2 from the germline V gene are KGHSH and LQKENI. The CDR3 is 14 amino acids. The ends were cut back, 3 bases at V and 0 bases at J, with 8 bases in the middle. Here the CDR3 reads CASSPGQMNTEAFF. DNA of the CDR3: TGTGCCAGCTCACCCGGGCAGATGAACACTGAAGCTTTCTTT.

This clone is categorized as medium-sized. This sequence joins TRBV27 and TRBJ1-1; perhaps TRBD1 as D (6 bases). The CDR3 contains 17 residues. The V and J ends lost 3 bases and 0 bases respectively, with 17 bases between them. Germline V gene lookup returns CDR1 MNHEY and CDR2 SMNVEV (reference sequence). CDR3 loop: CASSLLGGSLMNTEAFF. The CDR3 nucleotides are TGTGCCAGCAGTTTGCTAGGGGGTTCTTTAATGAACACTGAAGCTTTCTTT.

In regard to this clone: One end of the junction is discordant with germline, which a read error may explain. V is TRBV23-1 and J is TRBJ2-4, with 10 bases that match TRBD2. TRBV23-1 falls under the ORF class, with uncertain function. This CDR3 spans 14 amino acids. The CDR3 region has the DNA TGCGCCAGCAGTCAATCGACGACAGCGGGAGGGACGTTGTTC. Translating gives CASSQSTTAGGTLF.

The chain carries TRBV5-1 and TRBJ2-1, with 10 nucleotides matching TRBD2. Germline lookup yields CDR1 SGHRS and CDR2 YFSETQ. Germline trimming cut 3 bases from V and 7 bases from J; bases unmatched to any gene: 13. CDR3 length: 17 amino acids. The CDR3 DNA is TGCGCCAGCAGCTGGGGGATTAGCGGGGGGCCGCGAAATGAGCAGTTCTTC. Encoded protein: CASSWGISGGPRNEQFF.

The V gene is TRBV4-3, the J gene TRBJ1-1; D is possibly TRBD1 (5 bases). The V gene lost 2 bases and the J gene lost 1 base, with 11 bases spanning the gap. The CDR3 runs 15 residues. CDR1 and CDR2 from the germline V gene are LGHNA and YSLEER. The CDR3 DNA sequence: TGCGCCAGCAGCCAATATCCAGGGTGGAACACTGAAGCTTTCTTT. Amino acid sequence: CASSQYPGWNTEAFF.

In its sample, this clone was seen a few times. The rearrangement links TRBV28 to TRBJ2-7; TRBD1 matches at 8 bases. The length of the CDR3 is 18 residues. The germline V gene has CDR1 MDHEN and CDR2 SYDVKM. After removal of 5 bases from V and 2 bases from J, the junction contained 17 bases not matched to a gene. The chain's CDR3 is CASSQIGIIQGVAYEQYF. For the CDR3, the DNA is TGTGCCAGCAGTCAGATAGGGATAATACAGGGGGTCGCCTACGAGCAGTACTTC.

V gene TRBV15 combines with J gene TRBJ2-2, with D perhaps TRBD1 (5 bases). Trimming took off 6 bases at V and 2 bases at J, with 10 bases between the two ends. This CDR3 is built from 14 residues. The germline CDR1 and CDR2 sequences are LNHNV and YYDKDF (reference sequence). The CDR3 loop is CATSRTFNTGELFF. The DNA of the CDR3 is TGTGCCACCAGTCGGACATTCAACACCGGGGAGCTGTTTTTT.